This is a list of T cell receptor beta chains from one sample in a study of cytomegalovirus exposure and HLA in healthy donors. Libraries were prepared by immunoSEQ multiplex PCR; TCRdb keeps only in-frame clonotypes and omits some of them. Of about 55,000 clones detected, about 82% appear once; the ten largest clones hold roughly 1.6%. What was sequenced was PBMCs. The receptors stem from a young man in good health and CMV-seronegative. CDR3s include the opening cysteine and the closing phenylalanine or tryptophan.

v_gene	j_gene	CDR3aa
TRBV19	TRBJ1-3	CASSPARGKGRSGNTIYF
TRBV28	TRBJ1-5	CASSLGGGGSNQPQHF
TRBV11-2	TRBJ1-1	CASSTGTGNTEAFF
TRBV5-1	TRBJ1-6	CASSQTGINSPLHF
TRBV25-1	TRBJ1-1	CASSVTGMNTEAFF
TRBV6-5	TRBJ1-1	CASSYGPGSTEAFF
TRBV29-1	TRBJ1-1	CSVEGQYNTEAFF
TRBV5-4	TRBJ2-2	CASSQTWTGGLSGELFF
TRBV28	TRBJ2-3	CASSYPPPRSTDTQYF
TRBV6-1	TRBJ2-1	CASSEGRGGSRSYNEQFF
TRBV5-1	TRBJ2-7	CASSPQVAVGTEQYF
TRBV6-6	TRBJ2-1	CASRVDRKSSYNEQFF
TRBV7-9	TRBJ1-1	CASSPPGQGAYTEAFF
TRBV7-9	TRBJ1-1	CASSFDRGRATEAFF
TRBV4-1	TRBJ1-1	CASSQMDRANTEAFF
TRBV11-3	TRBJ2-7	CASSILAGASYEQYF
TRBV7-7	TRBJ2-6	CASSRGQGISGANVLTF
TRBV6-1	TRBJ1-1	CASRQTGNTEAFF
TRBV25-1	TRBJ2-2	CASSETSGELFF
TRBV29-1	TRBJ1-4	CSVEDPSIPKLFF
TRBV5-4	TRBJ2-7	CASSLGRTGGSYEQYF
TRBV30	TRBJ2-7	CASARGANEQYF
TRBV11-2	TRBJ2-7	CASSLELGGSYEQYF
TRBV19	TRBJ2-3	CASSSQGSTTDTQYF
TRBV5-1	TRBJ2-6	CASSLTGSGANVLTF
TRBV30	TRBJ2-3	CAWDGWRGGADTQYF
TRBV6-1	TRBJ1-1	CASRPQGYTEAFF
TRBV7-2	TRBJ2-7	CASSGRDRGTYEQYF